One sample yielded the 17 T cell receptor beta chains listed below, sequenced in a study of blood T cell repertoires in COVID-19. The assay was immunoSEQ multiplex PCR, and TCRdb's table has in-frame clones only and misses some. The sample has approximately 180,000 clones; about 90% are singletons. Source material: PBMCs or T cells enriched from blood (not recorded which). Receptors originate from a human donor with acute COVID-19. The donor label of this sample is uncertain.

The chain uses TRBV7-3 and TRBJ1-3; D not resolved. The CDR3 consists of 14 residues. Trimming shortened V by 2 bases and J by 2 bases, and 7 bases separated the two germline ends. Germline loops: CDR1 SGHTA, CDR2 FQGTGA. This chain's CDR3 is CASSLSGAGNTIYF. CDR3 sequence (DNA): TGTGCCAGCAGCTTATCCGGGGCTGGAAACACCATATATTTT.

V and J are TRBV6-5 and TRBJ2-3, with 10 bases fitting TRBD2. The CDR3 covers 15 residues. Germline lookup yields CDR1 MNHEY and CDR2 SVGAGI. With V trimmed by 5 bases and J by 4 bases, 6 bases remained unmatched. The CDR3 spells CASSHTSGASDTQYF. CDR3 coding DNA: TGTGCCAGCAGTCACACTAGCGGGGCGTCAGATACGCAGTATTTT.

The V call is TRBV5-6, the J call TRBJ1-2; a possible D gene is TRBD1 (6 bases). The CDR3 spans 16 residues. From germline, CDR1 is SGHDT and CDR2 YYEEEE. Trimming took 7 bases from V and 2 from J, leaving 21 bases between them. The DNA of the CDR3 is TGTGCCAGCCCATTCCAAGTCGGCAGGGGCAACTATGGCTACACCTTC. Amino acid sequence: CASPFQVGRGNYGYTF.

J is TRBJ2-1 and V is TRBV5-6, with TRBD2 matching 14 bases. This CDR3 is built from 17 residues. The junction had 4 bases not matched to a gene; V was cut back by 3 bases and J by 2 bases. Germline V gene lookup returns CDR1 SGHDT and CDR2 YYEEEE. The CDR3 protein is CASSSTSGGAPYNEQFF. DNA for the CDR3: TGTGCCAGCAGCTCGACTAGCGGGGGGGCCCCCTACAATGAGCAGTTCTTC.

As concerns this clone: Distinct nucleotide sequences in the sample also encode this CDR3. V gene TRBV7-2 combines with J gene TRBJ1-5; D is unclear. Per the germline V gene, CDR1 is SGHTA and CDR2 is FQGNSA. V gave up 1 base and J gave up 2 bases, with 6 bases separating them. The length of the CDR3 is 14 residues. The CDR3 DNA is TGTGCCAGCAGCTTAGAGCGGGGCAATCAGCCCCAGCATTTT. Its translation is CASSLERGNQPQHF.

This clone is a singleton in its sample. The genes are TRBV7-2 and TRBJ2-3; 8 nucleotides align to TRBD2. Germline lookup yields CDR1 SGHTA and CDR2 FQGNSA. Trimming at V came to 5 bases and at J to 4 bases, leaving 14 bases not matched to a gene. CDR3 length: 17 residues. The CDR3 sequence is CASSPTHLAGRADTQYF. As DNA, the CDR3 is TGTGCCAGCAGCCCCACCCACCTAGCGGGCCGTGCAGATACGCAGTATTTT.

On this clone itself: The sample carries other DNA sequences with the same CDR3. The chain links TRBV5-1 to TRBJ2-3; D remains unclear. CDR1 and CDR2 (germline): SGHRS, YFSETQ. V dropped 2 bases and J dropped 6 bases, with 7 bases sitting between them. The CDR3 consists of 12 residues. This CDR3 reads CASSFSRDTQYF. The CDR3 DNA reads TGCGCCAGCAGCTTCTCCAGGGATACGCAGTATTTT. The full variable domain, with the rest looked up from reference TRBV5-1 and TRBJ2-3, is KAGVTQTPRYLIKTRGQQVTLSCSPISGHRSVSWYQQTPGQGLQFLFEYFSETQRNKGNFPGRFSGRQFSNSRSEMNVSTLELGDSALYLCASSFSRDTQYFGPGTRLTVL.

V usage is TRBV5-1 and J usage is TRBJ2-4, with TRBD1 identical over 9 bases. The V gene end was trimmed by 5 bases and the J gene end by 4 bases; junction bases not matched to a gene: 7. CDR3 length: 15 amino acids. Germline CDR1 reads SGHRS; CDR2 reads YFSETQ. The CDR3 is CASSQTTGGKNIQYF. Written as DNA, the CDR3 is TGCGCCAGCAGTCAAACGACAGGGGGAAAAAACATTCAGTACTTC. The variable domain in full, with the rest retrieved from reference TRBV5-1 and TRBJ2-4, is KAGVTQTPRYLIKTRGQQVTLSCSPISGHRSVSWYQQTPGQGLQFLFEYFSETQRNKGNFPGRFSGRQFSNSRSEMNVSTLELGDSALYLCASSQTTGGKNIQYFGAGTRLSVL.

The chain employs TRBV6-5 and TRBJ2-7, with D possibly matching TRBD1 (5 bases). Trimming left V 2 bases short and J 5 bases short, with 13 bases between. Germline-derived CDR1 and CDR2 are MNHEY and SVGAGI. CDR3 length: 14 residues. The CDR3 reads CASSYQPGPDEQYF. CDR3 bases: TGTGCCAGCAGTTACCAGCCAGGGCCGGACGAGCAGTACTTC.

The V call is TRBV7-9, the J call TRBJ2-1; 11 bases match TRBD1. CDR1 and CDR2 (germline): SEHNR, FQNEAQ (reference sequence). This CDR3 has 16 residues. Trimming removed 4 bases from V and 5 bases from J; junction bases left unmatched: 7. The CDR3 DNA reads as TGTGCCAGCAGCTCCATAGGACAGGGGGCCAACAATGAGCAGTTCTTC. Translating gives CASSSIGQGANNEQFF.

The rearrangement links TRBV7-9 to TRBJ2-7; the match to TRBD1 covers 8 bases. J gave up 5 bases and V 4 bases, and 10 bases lay outside the gene matches. The CDR3 totals 15 residues. Germline lookup yields CDR1 SEHNR and CDR2 FQNEAQ (reference sequence). This CDR3 is CASSSGQGLRHEQYF. CDR3 nucleotide sequence: TGTGCCAGCAGCTCCGGACAGGGCCTAAGGCACGAGCAGTACTTC.

The chain uses TRBV2 and TRBJ2-3, with 8 bases fitting TRBD2. CDR1 is SNHLY, CDR2 FYNNEI, per germline. This CDR3 region has 15 residues. V dropped 8 bases and J dropped 1; count of bases not matched to a gene: 8. The CDR3 protein is CASRGLRGGTDTQYF. Written as DNA, the CDR3 is TGTGCCAGCCGCGGCTTGCGGGGGGGCACAGATACGCAGTATTTT.

The rearrangement uses TRBV20-1 and TRBJ2-7; D not certain. The CDR3 totals 11 residues. The ends were cut back, 3 bases at V and 4 bases at J, with 7 bases in the middle. Germline values: CDR1 DFQATT, CDR2 SNEGSKA (reference sequence). The CDR3 region is CSASLRYEQYF. CDR3 sequence (DNA): TGCAGTGCTAGCTTACGGTACGAGCAGTACTTC.

The V call is TRBV9, the J call TRBJ1-3; a weak D match, TRBD1 (5 bases). CDR1 is SGDLS, CDR2 YYNGEE, per germline. Trimming took 4 bases from V and 0 from J, leaving 23 bases between them. The CDR3 runs 19 residues. As DNA, the CDR3 is TGTGCCAGCAGCCTCTCGGCGGGGGGGGGAATAGGCTCTGGAAACACCATATATTTT. This sequence encodes CASSLSAGGGIGSGNTIYF.

The V and J genes are TRBV20-1 and TRBJ1-1, with D unclear. The CDR3 has 14 amino acids. V was shortened by 3 bases and J by 0 bases, with 11 bases between the two germline ends. Germline CDR1 reads DFQATT; CDR2 reads SNEGSKA (reference sequence). CDR3 DNA: TGCAGTGCTAGTAAGCGGAACTTGAACACTGAAGCTTTCTTT. Translated, it gives CSASKRNLNTEAFF.

The V gene is TRBV4-1, the J gene TRBJ2-2; D is possibly TRBD2 (5 bases). The V gene lost 4 bases and the J gene lost 4 bases, with 13 bases spanning the gap. Germline lookup yields CDR1 MGHRA and CDR2 YSYEKL. The length of the CDR3 is 15 residues. The CDR3 nucleotides are TGCGCCAGCAGCCGGCCGATGAGGGCCACCGGGGAGCTGTTTTTT. Amino acid sequence: CASSRPMRATGELFF.

V and J are TRBV7-2 and TRBJ2-7, with 9 bases identical to TRBD2. The CDR3 consists of 15 residues. Germline trimming cut 1 base from V and 2 bases from J; bases unmatched to any gene: 3. The germline V gene encodes CDR1 SGHTA and CDR2 FQGNSA. This CDR3 is CASSLDGGGAYEQYF. The DNA of the CDR3 is TGTGCCAGCAGCTTAGATGGCGGGGGGGCCTACGAGCAGTACTTC.